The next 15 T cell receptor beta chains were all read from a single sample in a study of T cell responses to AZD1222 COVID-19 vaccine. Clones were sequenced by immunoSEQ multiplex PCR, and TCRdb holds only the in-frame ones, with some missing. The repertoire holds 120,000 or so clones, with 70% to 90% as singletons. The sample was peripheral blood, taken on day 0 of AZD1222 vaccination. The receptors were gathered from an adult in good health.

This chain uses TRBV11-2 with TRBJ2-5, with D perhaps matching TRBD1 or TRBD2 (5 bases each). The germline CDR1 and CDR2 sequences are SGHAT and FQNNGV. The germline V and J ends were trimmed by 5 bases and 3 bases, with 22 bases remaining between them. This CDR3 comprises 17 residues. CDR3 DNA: TGTGCCAGCAGCCGCGACCCTGGGACCAGCCGGGAAGAGACCCAGTACTTC. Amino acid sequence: CASSRDPGTSREETQYF.

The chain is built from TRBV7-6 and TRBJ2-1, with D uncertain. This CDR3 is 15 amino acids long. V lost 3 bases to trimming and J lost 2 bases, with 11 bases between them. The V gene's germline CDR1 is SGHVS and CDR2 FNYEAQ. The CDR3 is CASSFGLGTYNEQFF. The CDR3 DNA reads TGTGCCAGCAGCTTCGGTTTAGGCACCTACAATGAGCAGTTCTTC.

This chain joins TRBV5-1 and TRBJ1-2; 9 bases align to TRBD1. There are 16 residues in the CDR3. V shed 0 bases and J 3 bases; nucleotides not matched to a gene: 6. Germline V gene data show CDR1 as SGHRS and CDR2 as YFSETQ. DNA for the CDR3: TGCGCCAGCAGCTTGGGGCGGGACAGGGTTGACTATGGCTACACCTTC. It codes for CASSLGRDRVDYGYTF.

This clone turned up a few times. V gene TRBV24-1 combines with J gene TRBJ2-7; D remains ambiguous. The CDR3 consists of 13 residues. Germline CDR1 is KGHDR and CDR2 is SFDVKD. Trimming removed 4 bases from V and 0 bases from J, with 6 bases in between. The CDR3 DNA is TGTGCCACCAGTGAGGCCAACTCCTACGAGCAGTACTTC. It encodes CATSEANSYEQYF.

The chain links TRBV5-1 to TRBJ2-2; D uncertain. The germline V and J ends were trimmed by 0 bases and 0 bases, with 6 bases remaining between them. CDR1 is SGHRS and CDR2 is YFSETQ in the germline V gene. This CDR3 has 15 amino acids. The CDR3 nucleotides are TGCGCCAGCAGCTTGGCCCTCGCGAACACCGGGGAGCTGTTTTTT. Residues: CASSLALANTGELFF.

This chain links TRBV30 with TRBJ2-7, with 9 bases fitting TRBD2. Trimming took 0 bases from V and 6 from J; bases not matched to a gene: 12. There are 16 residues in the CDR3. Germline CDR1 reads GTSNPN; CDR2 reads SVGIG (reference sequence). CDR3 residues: CAWSVGSSGGPTEQYF. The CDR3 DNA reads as TGTGCCTGGAGTGTAGGTAGTAGCGGGGGCCCTACCGAGCAGTACTTC.

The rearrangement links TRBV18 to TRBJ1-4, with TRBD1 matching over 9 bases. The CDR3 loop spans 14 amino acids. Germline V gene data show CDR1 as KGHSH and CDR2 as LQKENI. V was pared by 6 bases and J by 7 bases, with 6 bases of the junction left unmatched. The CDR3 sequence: CASSPGQGGEKLFF. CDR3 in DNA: TGTGCCAGCTCCCCGGGACAGGGCGGTGAAAAACTGTTTTTT.

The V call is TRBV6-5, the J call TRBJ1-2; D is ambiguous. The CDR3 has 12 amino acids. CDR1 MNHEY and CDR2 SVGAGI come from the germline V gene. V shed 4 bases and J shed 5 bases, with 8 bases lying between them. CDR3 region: CASSSDGYGYTF. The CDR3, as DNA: TGTGCCAGCAGTTCGGACGGGTATGGCTACACCTTC.

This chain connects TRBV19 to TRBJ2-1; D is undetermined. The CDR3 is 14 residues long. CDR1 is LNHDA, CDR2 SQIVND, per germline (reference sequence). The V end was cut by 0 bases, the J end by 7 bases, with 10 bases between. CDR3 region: CASSIDGGGNEQFF. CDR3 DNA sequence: TGTGCCAGTAGTATAGACGGCGGTGGGAATGAGCAGTTCTTC.

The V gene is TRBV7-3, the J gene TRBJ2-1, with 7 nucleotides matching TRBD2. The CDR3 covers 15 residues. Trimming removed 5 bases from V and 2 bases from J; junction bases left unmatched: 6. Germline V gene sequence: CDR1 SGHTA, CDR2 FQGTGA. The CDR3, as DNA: TGTGCCAGCAGCCTCCCCGGGACTACCTACAATGAGCAGTTCTTC. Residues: CASSLPGTTYNEQFF. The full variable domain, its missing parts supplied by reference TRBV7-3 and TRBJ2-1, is GAGVSQTPSNKVTEKGKYVELRCDPISGHTALYWYRQSLGQGPEFLIYFQGTGAADDSGLPNDRFFAVRPEGSVSTLKIQRTERGDSAVYLCASSLPGTTYNEQFFGPGTRLTVL.

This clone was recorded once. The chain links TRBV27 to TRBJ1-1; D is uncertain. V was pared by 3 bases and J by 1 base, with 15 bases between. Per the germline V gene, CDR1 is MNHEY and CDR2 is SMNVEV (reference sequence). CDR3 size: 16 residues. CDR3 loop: CASSFGGSTTNTEAFF. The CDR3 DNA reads TGTGCCAGCAGTTTCGGAGGGTCCACGACGAACACTGAAGCTTTCTTT.

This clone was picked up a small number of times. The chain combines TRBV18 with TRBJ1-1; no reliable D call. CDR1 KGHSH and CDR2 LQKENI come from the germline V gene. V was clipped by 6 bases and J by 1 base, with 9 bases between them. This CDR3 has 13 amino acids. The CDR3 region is CASSTPRNTEAFF. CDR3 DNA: TGTGCCAGCTCCACCCCCCGGAACACTGAAGCTTTCTTT.

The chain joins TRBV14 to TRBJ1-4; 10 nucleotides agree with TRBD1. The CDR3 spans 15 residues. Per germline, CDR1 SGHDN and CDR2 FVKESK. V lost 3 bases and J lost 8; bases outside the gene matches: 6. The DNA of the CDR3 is TGTGCCAGCAGCCAGTTGGGACAGGGGAAGGAAAAACTGTTTTTT. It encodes CASSQLGQGKEKLFF.

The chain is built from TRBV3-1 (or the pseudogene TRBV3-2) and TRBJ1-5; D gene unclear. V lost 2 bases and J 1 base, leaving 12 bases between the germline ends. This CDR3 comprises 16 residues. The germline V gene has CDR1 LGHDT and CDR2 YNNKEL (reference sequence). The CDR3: CASSQNADLSNQPQHF. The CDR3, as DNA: TGTGCCAGCAGCCAAAACGCGGACCTCAGCAATCAGCCCCAGCATTTT.

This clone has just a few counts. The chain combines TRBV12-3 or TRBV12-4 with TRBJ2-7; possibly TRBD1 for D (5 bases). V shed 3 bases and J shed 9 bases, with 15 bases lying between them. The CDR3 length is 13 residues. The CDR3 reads CASSFFQGTTQYF. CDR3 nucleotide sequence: TGTGCCAGCAGTTTCTTCCAGGGTACGACGCAGTACTTC.